A selection of T cell receptor beta chains follows, all from one sample in a study of blood T cell repertoires in COVID-19. Clones were read by immunoSEQ multiplex PCR, and TCRdb kept only the in-frame ones, dropping some. The table lists about 56,000 clones, approximately 82% of them singletons. What was sequenced was peripheral blood. The receptors shown here come from a woman at least 80 years old with acute or convalescent COVID-19. The CDR3 runs from the conserved cysteine through the conserved F or W. A D gene is named only where the DNA matches it firmly. Expanded clones are given a class, and other clones once, few, many or no size at all.

v_call,clone_size,j_call,d_call,cdr3_aa,cdr3_nt
TRBV15,-,TRBJ1-1,-,CATSDGLGGAFF,TGTGCCACCAGCGACGGTCTCGGAGGGGCTTTCTTT
TRBV6-5,-,TRBJ2-5,-,CASGLGGETQYF,TGTGCCAGCGGGTTAGGAGGAGAGACCCAGTACTTC
TRBV11-2,-,TRBJ2-1,-,CASSLEPRSSYNEQFF,TGTGCCAGCAGCTTAGAACCGCGGAGCTCCTACAATGAGCAGTTCTTC
TRBV7-9,-,TRBJ2-3,TRBD1,CASSSWTGPSTDTQYF,TGTGCCAGCAGCTCTTGGACAGGACCTAGCACAGATACGCAGTATTTT
TRBV18,-,TRBJ2-7,TRBD2,CASSPSAGYSYEQYF,TGTGCCAGCTCACCCTCAGCGGGATACTCCTACGAGCAGTACTTC
TRBV12-3/TRBV12-4,-,TRBJ2-7,-,CASSFRGDYEQYF,TGTGCCAGCAGTTTTCGGGGAGACTACGAGCAGTACTTC
TRBV18,-,TRBJ2-2,-,CASSRTEYTGELFF,TGTGCCAGCTCACGTACAGAGTACACCGGGGAGCTGTTTTTT
TRBV28,once,TRBJ1-2,-,CASSLQSYGYTF,TGTGCCAGCAGCTTGCAGTCCTATGGCTACACCTTC
TRBV5-6,-,TRBJ1-6,-,CASSYTRDTYNSPLHF,TGTGCCAGCAGTTATACCCGGGACACTTATAATTCACCCCTCCACTTT
TRBV5-1,-,TRBJ1-1,-,CASSLSQGRTEAFF,TGCGCCAGCAGCTTGAGTCAGGGGAGAACTGAAGCTTTCTTT
TRBV2,-,TRBJ2-1,TRBD2,CASSVRLAVYNEQFF,TGTGCCAGCAGTGTTCGGCTAGCGGTCTACAATGAGCAGTTCTTC
TRBV5-1,-,TRBJ1-3,TRBD1,CASSLHGGTGSGVSGNTIYF,TGCGCCAGCAGCTTGCATGGCGGGACAGGGTCTGGGGTCTCTGGAAACACCATATATTTT
TRBV2,-,TRBJ2-7,-,CASSDTFYEQYF,TGTGCCAGCAGCGACACTTTCTACGAGCAGTACTTC
TRBV6-5,-,TRBJ1-2,TRBD1,CASSPRDRASYGYTF,TGTGCCAGCAGTCCTCGGGACAGGGCTAGCTATGGCTACACCTTC
TRBV28,-,TRBJ2-5,-,CASSPERLQETQYF,TGTGCCAGCTCCCCCGAGAGGCTTCAAGAGACCCAGTACTTC
TRBV10-2,-,TRBJ2-7,TRBD2,CASRLGTSGKDEQYF,TGCGCCAGCAGGTTGGGGACTAGCGGGAAGGACGAGCAGTACTTC
TRBV3-1/TRBV3-2,few,TRBJ1-2,-,CASSQDLLANYGYTF,TGTGCCAGCAGCCAAGATCTGTTAGCTAACTATGGCTACACCTTC
TRBV10-2,-,TRBJ1-1,-,CASSDPRNTEAFF,TGCGCCAGCAGTGATCCCAGGAACACTGAAGCTTTCTTT
TRBV7-9,-,TRBJ2-1,TRBD2,CASSYMGTSEVNEQFF,TGTGCCAGCAGTTATATGGGGACTAGCGAAGTCAATGAGCAGTTCTTC
TRBV10-1,few,TRBJ1-2,TRBD1,CASNWTGGGDGYTF,TGCGCCAGCAACTGGACAGGGGGCGGTGATGGCTACACCTTC
TRBV11-2,-,TRBJ2-1,-,CASSLQGNFYNEQFF,TGTGCCAGCAGCTTACAGGGGAACTTCTACAATGAGCAGTTCTTC
TRBV18,-,TRBJ2-2,TRBD1,CASSLIGQGPNTGELFF,TGTGCCAGCTCACTGATCGGACAGGGGCCGAACACCGGGGAGCTGTTTTTT
TRBV4-1,-,TRBJ2-7,TRBD2,CASSQESSGTPYEQYF,TGCGCCAGCAGCCAAGAATCTAGCGGGACCCCCTACGAGCAGTACTTC
TRBV28,-,TRBJ2-2,TRBD1,CASSSGQGNTGELFF,TGTGCCAGCAGTTCCGGACAGGGCAACACCGGGGAGCTGTTTTTT
TRBV5-6,-,TRBJ1-2,TRBD1,CASSLGTALYGYTF,TGTGCCAGCAGCCTCGGGACAGCTTTATATGGCTACACCTTC
TRBV5-6,-,TRBJ1-6,-,CASSLLGRDNSPLHF,TGTGCCAGCAGCTTGTTGGGCAGGGATAACTCACCCCTCCACTTT
TRBV5-1,-,TRBJ2-3,-,CASSYNPGVGTDTQYF,TGCGCCAGCAGTTACAATCCAGGGGTAGGCACAGATACGCAGTATTTT
TRBV11-2,many,TRBJ2-2,TRBD2,CASSPGPRGGRNTGELFF,TGTGCCAGCAGCCCCGGCCCGCGGGGAGGGCGAAACACCGGGGAGCTGTTTTTT
TRBV19,-,TRBJ1-5,-,CASSILTQGGKWSNQPQHF,TGTGCCAGTAGTATATTAACGCAGGGAGGGAAGTGGAGCAATCAGCCCCAGCATTTT
TRBV27,-,TRBJ1-1,TRBD1,CASSSIRGPLNTEAFF,TGTGCCAGCAGTTCAATCAGGGGGCCCTTGAACACTGAAGCTTTCTTT
TRBV10-3,-,TRBJ2-6,TRBD1,CAISESGLAGQVASGANVLTF,TGTGCCATCAGTGAGTCGGGTCTGGCGGGACAGGTCGCTTCTGGGGCCAACGTCCTGACTTTC
TRBV6-6,-,TRBJ2-5,TRBD2,CASSAVAGEETQYF,TGTGCCAGCAGCGCTGTAGCGGGGGAAGAGACCCAGTACTTC
TRBV9,-,TRBJ1-2,TRBD1,CASSGQGFEGYTF,TGTGCCAGCAGCGGACAGGGCTTCGAAGGCTACACCTTC